One and the same sample provided the 12 T cell receptor beta chains below, sequenced in a study of T cell responses to AZD1222 COVID-19 vaccine. Libraries were prepared by immunoSEQ multiplex PCR; TCRdb keeps only in-frame clonotypes and omits some of them. The sample has about 150,000 clones, roughly nine tenths seen once. This specimen was peripheral blood, taken on day 0 of AZD1222 vaccination. The receptor source for this set is an adult in good health.

The chain employs TRBV4-1 and TRBJ1-1; D possibly corresponds to TRBD1 (5 bases). Germline values: CDR1 MGHRA, CDR2 YSYEKL. V lost 1 base to trimming and J lost 6 bases, with 12 bases between them. The CDR3 consists of 14 residues. CDR3 protein: CASSQAEGFPEAFF. CDR3 sequence (DNA): TGCGCCAGCAGCCAAGCCGAGGGGTTCCCTGAAGCTTTCTTT.

This sequence joins TRBV12-5 and TRBJ1-1, with D tentatively TRBD1 (5 bases). The CDR3 extends over 13 amino acids. Trimming cost V 3 bases and J 6 bases, with 11 bases left between them. CDR1 and CDR2 (germline): LGHNT, FRNRAP. The CDR3, as DNA: TGTGCTAGTGGTTTTTTCGGGGCCGCTGAAGCTTTCTTT. Amino acids: CASGFFGAAEAFF.

This clone was seen just once. This chain joins TRBV27 and TRBJ2-1, with D maybe TRBD2 (7 bases). Trimming removed 6 bases from V and 1 base from J, with 22 bases in between. The CDR3 consists of 18 residues. The germline gives CDR1 MNHEY, CDR2 SMNVEV (reference sequence). The CDR3 DNA reads TGTGCCAGCAGAAAAATTTGGGCGGGGGACATTTCCTACAATGAGCAGTTCTTC. It encodes CASRKIWAGDISYNEQFF.

The V call is TRBV20-1, the J call TRBJ1-4; D is unclear. The CDR3 extends over 13 amino acids. Trimming pared 3 bases from V and 1 base from J, leaving 6 bases between. The germline CDR1 and CDR2 sequences are DFQATT and SNEGSKA (reference sequence). Here the CDR3 reads CSASRGTNEKLFF. In DNA, the CDR3 is TGCAGTGCTAGTAGAGGAACTAATGAAAAACTGTTTTTT.

This chain uses TRBV5-4 with TRBJ1-1, with a possible D match to TRBD1 (5 bases). Germline-derived CDR1 and CDR2 are SGHNT and YYREEE (reference sequence). This CDR3 comprises 16 residues. The V and J ends lost 2 bases and 7 bases respectively, with 21 bases between them. The CDR3, as DNA: TGTGCCAGCAGCTTATTGGGGTCAGGGAAAGGAGTTGAAGCTTTCTTT. It yields the protein CASSLLGSGKGVEAFF.

This chain uses TRBV28 with TRBJ1-2; 9 nucleotides match TRBD1. V lost 5 bases, J lost 6 bases, and 10 bases stayed unmatched. The CDR3 has 15 amino acids. Looked up from germline, CDR1 is MDHEN and CDR2 is SYDVKM. CDR3 loop: CASSRDRGRENGYTF. In DNA form, the CDR3 reads TGTGCCAGCAGTCGTGACAGGGGGAGAGAAAATGGCTACACCTTC.

The chain carries TRBV9 and TRBJ2-7; possibly TRBD1 for D (6 bases). The germline gives CDR1 SGDLS, CDR2 YYNGEE. The CDR3 is 17 amino acids. Trimming pared 2 bases from V and 6 bases from J, leaving 24 bases between. This CDR3 is CASSVRGTVISSGEQYF. CDR3 sequence (DNA): TGTGCCAGCAGCGTGAGGGGGACGGTTATCTCCTCGGGCGAGCAGTACTTC.

This clone has more than one count but fewer than ten. This sequence joins TRBV5-1 and TRBJ2-5; 9 bases map to TRBD1. The germline gives CDR1 SGHRS, CDR2 YFSETQ. With 3 bases clipped from V and 5 bases from J, the junction kept 5 bases outside the gene matches. The length of the CDR3 is 14 residues. The CDR3 DNA reads as TGCGCCAGCAGCTCTACAGGGGGCGGGGAGACCCAGTACTTC. It translates to CASSSTGGGETQYF. Based on the CDR3 plus reference TRBV5-1 and TRBJ2-5, the full variable domain is KAGVTQTPRYLIKTRGQQVTLSCSPISGHRSVSWYQQTPGQGLQFLFEYFSETQRNKGNFPGRFSGRQFSNSRSEMNVSTLELGDSALYLCASSSTGGGETQYFGPGTRLLVL.

The V gene is TRBV7-2, the J gene TRBJ1-2; perhaps TRBD1 as D (6 bases). Germline lookup yields CDR1 SGHTA and CDR2 FQGNSA. This CDR3 is 15 amino acids long. V was cut by 5 bases and J by 5 bases, with 18 bases left in between. CDR3 residues: CASSQPRGNQYGYTF. The CDR3 nucleotides read TGTGCCAGCAGCCAACCGAGGGGGAATCAGTATGGCTACACCTTC.

The J gene is TRBJ1-5, the V gene TRBV5-6; perhaps TRBD1 as D (5 bases). The CDR3 is made up of 13 amino acids. The V and J ends lost 7 bases and 6 bases respectively, with 14 bases between them. From germline, CDR1 is SGHDT and CDR2 YYEEEE. The CDR3 region is CASGHWRSQPQHF. CDR3 bases: TGTGCCAGCGGACACTGGAGGAGTCAGCCCCAGCATTTT.

This chain uses TRBV5-6 with TRBJ2-3; 9 bases are shared with TRBD2. CDR1 and CDR2 from the germline V gene are SGHDT and YYEEEE. The CDR3 spans 16 residues. J was trimmed by 3 bases and V by 0 bases; bases with no gene match: 5. CDR3 nucleotide sequence: TGTGCCAGCAGCTTGGAGGGTAGCGGGAGTACAGATACGCAGTATTTT. This sequence encodes CASSLEGSGSTDTQYF. Complete variable domain (other parts from reference TRBV5-6 and TRBJ2-3): DAGVTQSPTHLIKTRGQQVTLRCSPKSGHDTVSWYQQALGQGPQFIFQYYEEEERQRGNFPDRFSGHQFPNYSSELNVNALLLGDSALYLCASSLEGSGSTDTQYFGPGTRLTVL.

V and J are TRBV28 and TRBJ2-7; 9 nucleotides align to TRBD2. V lost 5 bases, J lost 4 bases, and 9 bases stayed unmatched. Germline CDR1 reads MDHEN; CDR2 reads SYDVKM. This CDR3 has 15 residues. The CDR3 region is CASSRIAGAEYEQYF. DNA of the CDR3: TGTGCCAGCAGTCGTATAGCGGGAGCTGAATACGAGCAGTACTTC.